These T cell receptor beta chains were read from a single sample in a study of T cell responses to AZD1222 COVID-19 vaccine. Profiled with immunoSEQ multiplex PCR; TCRdb holds only in-frame clones, not every one. The table shows some 180,000 clones, with over 85% occurring only once. The specimen was peripheral blood, collected 28 days after the second dose of the MenACWY control vaccine. These receptors were collected from an adult who received the MenACWY meningococcal vaccine as a control. The CDR3 runs from the conserved cysteine through the conserved F or W. A D gene is named only where the DNA matches it firmly. The size entry is marked missing in some rows and otherwise reads once, few, many or a size class.

CDR3	DNA	size	D	V	J
CASSGRGTGELFF	TGTGCCAGCAGTGGCAGGGGCACCGGGGAGCTGTTTTTT	once	NA	TRBV2	TRBJ2-2
CASSKPMGRNYGYTF	TGTGCCAGCAGCAAACCGATGGGGCGGAACTATGGCTACACCTTC	NA	NA	TRBV7-2	TRBJ1-2
CASTEGTHRGYTF	TGTGCCAGCACTGAAGGGACCCATCGGGGCTACACCTTC	NA	NA	TRBV6-1	TRBJ1-2
CASREQGNEQFF	TGTGCCAGCAGAGAACAGGGCAATGAGCAGTTCTTC	NA	NA	TRBV2	TRBJ2-1
CASSTEVNTGELFF	TGCGCCAGCAGCACGGAGGTGAACACCGGGGAGCTGTTTTTT	NA	NA	TRBV5-1	TRBJ2-2
CASSQGVMNTEAFF	TGTGCCAGCAGCCAAGGGGTTATGAACACTGAAGCTTTCTTT	NA	NA	TRBV3-1/TRBV3-2	TRBJ1-1
CASSEYDGYTF	TGTGCCAGCAGTGAATATGATGGCTACACCTTC	NA	NA	TRBV2	TRBJ1-2
CASSGQGLTEAFF	TGTGCCAGCAGCGGACAGGGACTCACTGAAGCTTTCTTT	NA	TRBD1	TRBV2	TRBJ1-1
CASSLSTVSNQPQHF	TGTGCCAGCAGCTTATCGACAGTCAGCAATCAGCCCCAGCATTTT	NA	NA	TRBV7-9	TRBJ1-5
CASSGTRRLEGRGSTYEQYF	TGTGCCAGCAGTGGCACCCGCCGCCTCGAGGGGAGGGGCTCAACCTACGAGCAGTACTTC	NA	TRBD2	TRBV6-1	TRBJ2-7
CASSKEGDPNYGYTF	TGTGCCAGCAGTAAGGAGGGGGATCCTAACTATGGCTACACCTTC	NA	NA	TRBV7-3	TRBJ1-2
CASSFNISNQPQHF	TGTGCCAGCAGCTTTAATATAAGCAATCAGCCCCAGCATTTT	once	NA	TRBV11-2	TRBJ1-5
CASTGTQETQYF	TGTGCCAGCACCGGGACTCAAGAGACCCAGTACTTC	NA	NA	TRBV7-8	TRBJ2-5
CASSLIRGAASYEQYF	TGTGCCAGCAGCTTAATTCGGGGGGCCGCTTCCTACGAGCAGTACTTC	NA	NA	TRBV2	TRBJ2-7